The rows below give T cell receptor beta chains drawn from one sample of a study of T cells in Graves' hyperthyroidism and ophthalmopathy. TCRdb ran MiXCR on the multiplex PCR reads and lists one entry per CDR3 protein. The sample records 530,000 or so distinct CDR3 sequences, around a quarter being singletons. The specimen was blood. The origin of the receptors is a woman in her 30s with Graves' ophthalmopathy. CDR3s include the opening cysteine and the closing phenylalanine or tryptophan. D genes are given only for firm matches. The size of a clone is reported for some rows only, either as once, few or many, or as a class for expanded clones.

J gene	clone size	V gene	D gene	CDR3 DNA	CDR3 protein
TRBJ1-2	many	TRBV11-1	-	TGTGCCGGCAGCTTAGCGCTAACCAGGGGCCCCTATGGCTACACCTTC	CAGSLALTRGPYGYTF
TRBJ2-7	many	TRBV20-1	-	TGCAGTGCGCCGATGGCGGGAAGGGGACCCTACGAGCAGTACTTC	CSAPMAGRGPYEQYF
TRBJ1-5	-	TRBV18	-	TGTGCCAGCTCTACCACGGGGGCGAGCAATCAGCCCCAGCATTTT	CASSTTGASNQPQHF
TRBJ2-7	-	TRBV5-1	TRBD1	TGCGCCAGCAGCCCAGGGACAGGGTCAGTCTACGAGCAGTACTTC	CASSPGTGSVYEQYF
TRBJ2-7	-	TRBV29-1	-	TGCAGCGTTGTCCAGGGAACTCGCGAGCAGTACTTC	CSVVQGTREQYF
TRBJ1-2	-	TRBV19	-	TGTGCCAGTAGACCGACAGGCTCTGGCTACACCTTC	CASRPTGSGYTF
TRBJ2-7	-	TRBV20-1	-	TGCAGTGCTAGATGGGACCCAGAGTCCTACGAGCAGTACTTC	CSARWDPESYEQYF
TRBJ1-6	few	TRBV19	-	TGTGCCAGTAGTCCTTGGACGGGAATTTCACCCCTCCACTTT	CASSPWTGISPLHF
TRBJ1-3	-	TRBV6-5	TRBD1	TGTGCCAGCAGTTACTCGGGGACAGAATATTTT	CASSYSGTEYF
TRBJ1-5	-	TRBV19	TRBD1	TGTGCCAGTATGGGGGGGATCGGGACAGGGAAACAGCCCCAGCATTTT	CASMGGIGTGKQPQHF
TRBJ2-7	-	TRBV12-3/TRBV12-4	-	TGTGCCAGCAGTTTAAGGATTACTTCCTACGAGCAGTACTTC	CASSLRITSYEQYF
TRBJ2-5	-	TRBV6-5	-	TGTGCCAGCGGGGAACTCCAAGAGACCCAGTACTTC	CASGELQETQYF
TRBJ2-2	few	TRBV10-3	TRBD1	TGTGCCATCCACAGGGGAACGGGCGGGGAGCTGTTTTTT	CAIHRGTGGELFF
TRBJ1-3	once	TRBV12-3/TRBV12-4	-	TGTGCCAGCAGTTTTGCAGGTGGTTCTGGAAACACCATATATTTT	CASSFAGGSGNTIYF
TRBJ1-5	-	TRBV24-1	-	TGTGCCACCAGTTCGGGAGCCCAGCCCCAGCATTTT	CATSSGAQPQHF
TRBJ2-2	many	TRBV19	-	TGTGCCAGCAATAGTGGTAGTGAGCTTGACACCGGGGAGCTGTTTTTT	CASNSGSELDTGELFF
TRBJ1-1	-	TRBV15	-	TGTGCCACCAGCAAGGGGACGGTGAACACTGAAGCTTTCTTT	CATSKGTVNTEAFF
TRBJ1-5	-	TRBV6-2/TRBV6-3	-	TGTGCCAGCAGTCCCGGGACGGATCACGGCAGCCTTAATCAGCCCCAGCATTTT	CASSPGTDHGSLNQPQHF
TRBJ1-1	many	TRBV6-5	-	TGTGCCAGCAGTTACGCTGCATACATGAACACTGAAGCTTTCTTT	CASSYAAYMNTEAFF
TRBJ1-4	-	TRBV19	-	TGTGCCAGTAGTATTGGAGGACTGCCGTTGCGAGAAAAACTGTTTTTT	CASSIGGLPLREKLFF
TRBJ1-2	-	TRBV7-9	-	TGTGCCAGCACCCCGAACGGGGAGAACTATGGCTACACCTTC	CASTPNGENYGYTF
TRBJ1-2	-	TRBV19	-	TGTGCCAGTAGTTACGGCAGAAATGGCTACACCTTC	CASSYGRNGYTF
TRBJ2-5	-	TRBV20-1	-	TGCAGTGCTAGAGATCTTGCCTGGGAGACCCAGTACTTC	CSARDLAWETQYF
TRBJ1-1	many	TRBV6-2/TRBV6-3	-	TGTGCCAGCAGTTCCCTCCTTGTTGCTGAAGCTTTCTTT	CASSSLLVAEAFF
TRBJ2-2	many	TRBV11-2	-	TGTGCCAGCAGGAGGAGGGTCGGAACCGGGGAGCTGTTTTTT	CASRRRVGTGELFF
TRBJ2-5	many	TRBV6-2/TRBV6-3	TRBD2	TGTGCCTCGGGGGGGGGCTTGAGTGAGACCCAGTACTTC	CASGGGLSETQYF
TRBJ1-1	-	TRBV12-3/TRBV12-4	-	TGTGCCAGCAGTTCCTTGGGGGGGGTAGGCACTGAAGCTTTCTTT	CASSSLGGVGTEAFF
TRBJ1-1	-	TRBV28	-	TGTGCCAGCAGACCGACACCGAACACTGAAGCTTTCTTT	CASRPTPNTEAFF
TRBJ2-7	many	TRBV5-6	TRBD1	TGTGCCAGCAGCTTTGCCGACAGGGAAGGTGGGGAGCAGTACTTC	CASSFADREGGEQYF
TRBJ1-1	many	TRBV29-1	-	TGCAGCGTTGAAAGGGGGTCCACTGAAGCTTTCTTT	CSVERGSTEAFF
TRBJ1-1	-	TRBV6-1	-	TGTGCCAGCAATAACGGGGAGGGCGGCACTGAAGCTTTCTTT	CASNNGEGGTEAFF
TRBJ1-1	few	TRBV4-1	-	TGCGCCAGCAGCCAAGGATCGCGGTTAGAGGTGGCCACTGAAGCTTTCTTT	CASSQGSRLEVATEAFF
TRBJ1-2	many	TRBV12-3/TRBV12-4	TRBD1	TGTGCCAGCAGGGGAACCGGGACAGGGGACTATGGCTACACCTTC	CASRGTGTGDYGYTF
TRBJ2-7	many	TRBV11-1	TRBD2	TGTGCCAGCAGTCCTCCAGGGGGACTAGCGGTGAACGAGCAGTACTTC	CASSPPGGLAVNEQYF
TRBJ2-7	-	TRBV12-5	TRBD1	TGTGCTAGTGGCCCCCGGACAGGGATGAGCGAGCAGTACTTC	CASGPRTGMSEQYF
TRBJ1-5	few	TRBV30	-	TGTGCCTGGAGTGTAGGGTCGGGTAGCAATCAGCCCCAGCATTTT	CAWSVGSGSNQPQHF
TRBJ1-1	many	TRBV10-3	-	TGTGCCATCAGTGGCGGGGGACGGAACACTGAAGCTTTCTTT	CAISGGGRNTEAFF
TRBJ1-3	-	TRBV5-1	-	TGCGCCAGCAGCTGGGGGACTATGGGGAACACCATATATTTT	CASSWGTMGNTIYF
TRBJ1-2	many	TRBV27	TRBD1	TGTGCCAGCAGTCCATGGACAGGGAACTATGGCTACACCTTC	CASSPWTGNYGYTF
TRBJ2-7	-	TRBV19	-	TGTGCCAGTAGTCAAGACCCGTCCGAGCAGTACTTC	CASSQDPSEQYF
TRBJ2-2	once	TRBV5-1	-	TGCGCCAGCACAAAGAGGGAGAACACCGGGGAGCTGTTTTTT	CASTKRENTGELFF
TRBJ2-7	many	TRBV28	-	TGTGCCAGCAGTTTATTTAACAGGGCGAGCGAGCAGTACTTC	CASSLFNRASEQYF
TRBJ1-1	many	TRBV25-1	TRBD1	TGTGCCAGCAGTGAACTCCCGGACAGGGCCGAAGCTTTCTTT	CASSELPDRAEAFF
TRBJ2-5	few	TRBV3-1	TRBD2	TGTGCCAGCAGCCAATCGACTAGCGGGGACCAAGAGACCCAGTACTTC	CASSQSTSGDQETQYF
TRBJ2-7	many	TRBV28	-	TGTGCCAGCAGACCCTATAAGGGTATGAGACAGTACTTC	CASRPYKGMRQYF
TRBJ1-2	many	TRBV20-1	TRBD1	TGCAGTGCTAGAGATTGGTCTTGGACAGGGGGCTATGGCTACACCTTC	CSARDWSWTGGYGYTF
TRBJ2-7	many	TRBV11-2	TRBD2	TGTGCCAGCAGACCCGCTGGGGGGGGATCCTACGAGCAGTACTTC	CASRPAGGGSYEQYF
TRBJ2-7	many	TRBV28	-	TGTGCCAGCAGACGTGGGCTCCGACCGGCCGAGCAGTACTTC	CASRRGLRPAEQYF